This is a list of T cell receptor beta chains from one sample in a study of a mutant IDH1 vaccine in newly diagnosed glioma. Produced via immunoSEQ multiplex PCR; TCRdb's table is partial and in-frame only. The table has about 25,000 clones, about three quarters seen once; the top ten hold roughly a tenth. For these TCRs, the target antigens are not known. The sample was PBMCs, taken from a glioma patient whose treatment included an IDH1 peptide vaccine. The receptor set was obtained from a man aged 40-49 years with glioma. Each CDR3 is given with its conserved first and last residue.

>TRBV5-6
CASRGDSWTEAFF
>TRBV19
CASSSDRSTGELFF
>TRBV7-2
CASSLQPGSDTEAFF
>TRBV6-1
CASSVGGNTIYF
>TRBV6-1
CASRDLDRSKNIQYF
>TRBV5-6
CASSLGGRAQYF
>TRBV11-2
CASSLDLGPFEQYF
>TRBV6-1
CASSGGLAGHYEQYF
>TRBV7-2
CASSRGGVTGELFF
>TRBV7-9
CASSPLEMRSSGELFF
>TRBV2
CASSRNGLAVDEQYF
>TRBV7-9
CASSPRTEGELGYTF
>TRBV19
CASSKRLEHPYNEQFF
>TRBV7-2
CASSLVVAAEGETQYF
>TRBV6-6
CAARDSEYQPQHF
>TRBV7-2
CASSPRGMGGGNTIYF
>TRBV11-3
CASSLEGGPDTQYF
>TRBV4-1
CASSLRDTNTEAFF
>TRBV11-3
CASSFPSTEAFF
>TRBV7-6
CASTPLGSDGTQYF
>TRBV6-6
CASSYGGYDGGPQHF
>TRBV18
CASSSEPDSGANVLTF
>TRBV13
CASSDGQGLVEQFF
>TRBV5-4
CASSTGQGAFERADTQYF
>TRBV7-6
CASGTGRSYEQYF
>TRBV7-6
CASSLAASFTGELFF
>TRBV11-2
CASSSYSGRGNEQFF
>TRBV5-5
CASSLDYGYTF
>TRBV19
CASSIGGGLTDTQYF
>TRBV7-9
CASSLVDRGLQETQYF
>TRBV21-1
CASSNVLGQPQHF
>TRBV27
CASSLSGPLYEQYF
>TRBV7-9
CASSSLYNEQFF
>TRBV19
CASRRWAVNTEAFF
>TRBV6-1
CASSDGREPLHF
>TRBV4-3
CASSRQAGGHEAFF
>TRBV5-1
CASSLDGASTDTQYF
>TRBV4-3
CASSQDRTSGYNEQFF
>TRBV4-3
CASSQDEGRGNGYTF
>TRBV11-2
CASSSYRGSGNTIYF
>TRBV2
CASSAGLSGPNTGELFF
>TRBV28
CASSLRGTQETQYF
>TRBV5-1
CASSRAGTGDADTQYF